The present T cell receptor (beta chain) was sequenced within a study of blood T cell repertoires in COVID-19. Background on the study: The origin of the acute and convalescent COVID-19 samples was the United States, Italy and Spain. PBMCs, B-cell-depleted T cells, or T cells were the source of the cDNA or gDNA that made up the material.

Authors' processing steps: Researchers report that nucleated cell counts were estimated from reference gene primer amplification. Clones were sequenced by immunoSEQ multiplex PCR, and TCRdb holds only the in-frame ones, with some missing. That table supplies the V and J calls and clone size; D and trimming were determined from the DNA. The table includes about 160,000 clones, under 95% detected once. This clone was seen once. Deletions cut 2 bases from V and 6 bases from J, with 13 bases between. This CDR3 region has 14 residues. CDR1 is MNHEY and CDR2 is SVGAGI in the germline V gene. The chain has TRBV6-5 and TRBJ1-2; tentative D call: TRBD1 (6 bases). Sequenced input: peripheral blood. This clonotype originated in a man aged 18 to 35 with acute or convalescent COVID-19. CDR3 protein: CASSYDLGADGYTF. CDR3 bases: TGTGCCAGCAGTTACGACCTGGGGGCGGATGGCTACACCTTC.